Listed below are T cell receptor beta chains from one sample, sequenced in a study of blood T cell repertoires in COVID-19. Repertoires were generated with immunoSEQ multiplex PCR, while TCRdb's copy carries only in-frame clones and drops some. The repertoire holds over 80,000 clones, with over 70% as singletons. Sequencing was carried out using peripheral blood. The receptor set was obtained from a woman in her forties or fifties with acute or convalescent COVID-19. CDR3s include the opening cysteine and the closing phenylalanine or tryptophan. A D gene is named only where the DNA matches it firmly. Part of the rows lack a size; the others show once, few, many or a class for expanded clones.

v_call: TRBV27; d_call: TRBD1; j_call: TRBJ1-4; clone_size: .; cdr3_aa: CASEQGVGGNEKLFF; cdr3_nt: TGTGCCAGCGAACAGGGGGTAGGAGGTAATGAAAAACTGTTTTTT
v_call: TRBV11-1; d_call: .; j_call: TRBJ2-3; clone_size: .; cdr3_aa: CASSLGGGTDTQYF; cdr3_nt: TGTGCCAGCAGCTTAGGCGGGGGCACAGATACGCAGTATTTT
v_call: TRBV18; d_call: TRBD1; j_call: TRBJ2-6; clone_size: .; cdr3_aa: CASSPMGQSSGANVLTF; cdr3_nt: TGTGCCAGCTCACCAATGGGACAGAGCTCTGGGGCCAACGTCCTGACTTTC
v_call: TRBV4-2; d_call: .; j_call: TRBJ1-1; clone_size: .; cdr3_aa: CASSQGAPLVTGLRAFF; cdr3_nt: TGTGCCAGCAGCCAAGGGGCCCCCCTAGTCACAGGGCTCCGAGCTTTCTTT
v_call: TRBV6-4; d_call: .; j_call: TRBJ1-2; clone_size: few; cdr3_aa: CASSTKTAPYYGYTF; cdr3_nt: TGTGCCAGCAGTACCAAGACAGCCCCTTACTATGGCTACACCTTC
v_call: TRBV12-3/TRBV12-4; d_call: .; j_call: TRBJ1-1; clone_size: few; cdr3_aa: CASSLKGGGEAFF; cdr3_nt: TGTGCCAGCAGTTTAAAGGGTGGAGGTGAAGCTTTCTTT
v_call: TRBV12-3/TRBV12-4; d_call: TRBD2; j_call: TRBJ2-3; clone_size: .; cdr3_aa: CASTGGATDTQYF; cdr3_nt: TGTGCCAGCACCGGGGGGGCCACAGATACGCAGTATTTT
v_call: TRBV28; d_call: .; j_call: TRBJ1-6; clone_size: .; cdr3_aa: CASSLVENVVVSPLHF; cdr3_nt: TGTGCCAGCAGTTTAGTTGAGAATGTGGTCGTCTCACCCCTCCACTTT
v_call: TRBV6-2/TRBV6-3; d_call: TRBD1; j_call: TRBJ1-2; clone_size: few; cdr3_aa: CASSWGWTRQGRNYGYTF; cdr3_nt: TGTGCCAGCAGTTGGGGATGGACGAGACAGGGGAGGAACTATGGCTACACCTTC
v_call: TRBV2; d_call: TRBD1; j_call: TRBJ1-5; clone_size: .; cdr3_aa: CASSEQGQASGNQPQHF; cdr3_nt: TGTGCCAGCAGTGAACAAGGACAGGCCAGCGGTAATCAGCCCCAGCATTTT
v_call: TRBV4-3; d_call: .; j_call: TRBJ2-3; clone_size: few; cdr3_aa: CASSPREPSTDTQYF; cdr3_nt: TGCGCCAGCAGCCCCCGAGAACCTAGCACAGATACGCAGTATTTT
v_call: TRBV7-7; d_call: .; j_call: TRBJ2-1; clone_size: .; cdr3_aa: CASSLAVTGRGSYNEQFF; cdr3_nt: TGTGCCAGCAGCTTAGCGGTGACGGGCCGGGGTTCCTACAATGAGCAGTTCTTC
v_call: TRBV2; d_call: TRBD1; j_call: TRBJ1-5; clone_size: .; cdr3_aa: CASSYFGQAGQPQHF; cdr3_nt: TGTGCCAGCAGTTACTTTGGACAGGCGGGGCAGCCCCAGCATTTT
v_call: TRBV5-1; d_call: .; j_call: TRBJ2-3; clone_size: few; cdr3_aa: CASSLERSTDTQYF; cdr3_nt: TGCGCCAGCAGCTTGGAACGGAGCACAGATACGCAGTATTTT
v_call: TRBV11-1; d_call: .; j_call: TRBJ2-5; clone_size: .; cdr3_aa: CASSLPRRVEAQYF; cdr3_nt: TGTGCCAGCAGCTTACCCCGCCGCGTGGAGGCCCAGTACTTC
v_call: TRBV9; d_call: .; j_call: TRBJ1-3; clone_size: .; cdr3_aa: CASSPTTGLGNTIYF; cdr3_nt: TGTGCCAGCAGCCCGACGACAGGTCTCGGAAACACCATATATTTT
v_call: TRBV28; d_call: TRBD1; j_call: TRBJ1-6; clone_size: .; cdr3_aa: CASGTGYNSPLHF; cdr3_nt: TGTGCCAGCGGGACAGGCTATAATTCACCCCTCCACTTT
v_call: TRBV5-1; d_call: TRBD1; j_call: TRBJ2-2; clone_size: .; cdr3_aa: CASSRDRADTGELFF; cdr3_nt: TGCGCCAGCAGCCGGGACAGGGCTGACACCGGGGAGCTGTTTTTT
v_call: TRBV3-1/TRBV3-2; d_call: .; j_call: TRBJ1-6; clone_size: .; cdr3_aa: CASSQGKGPYNSPLHF; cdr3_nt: TGTGCCAGCAGCCAAGGGAAGGGGCCTTATAATTCACCCCTCCACTTT
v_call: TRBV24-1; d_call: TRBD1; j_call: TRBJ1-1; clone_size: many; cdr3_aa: CATRPGQGTEAFF; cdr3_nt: TGTGCCACCAGGCCGGGACAGGGAACTGAAGCTTTCTTT
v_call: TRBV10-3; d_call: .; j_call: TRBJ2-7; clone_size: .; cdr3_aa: CAISGARREQYF; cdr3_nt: TGTGCCATCAGTGGCGCGCGGAGGGAGCAGTACTTC
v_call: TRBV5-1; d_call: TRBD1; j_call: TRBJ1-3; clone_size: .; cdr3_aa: CASSLERTGAGNTIYF; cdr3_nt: TGCGCCAGCAGCTTGGAGCGGACAGGCGCGGGAAACACCATATATTTT
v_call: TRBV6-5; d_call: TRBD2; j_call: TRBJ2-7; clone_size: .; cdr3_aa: CASSDGGVKSYEQYF; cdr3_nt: TGTGCCAGCTCCGACGGGGGGGTGAAATCCTACGAGCAGTACTTC
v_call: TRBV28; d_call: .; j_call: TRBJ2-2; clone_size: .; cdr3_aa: CASSYFISGTGELFF; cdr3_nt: TGTGCCAGCAGTTACTTTATAAGTGGCACCGGGGAGCTGTTTTTT
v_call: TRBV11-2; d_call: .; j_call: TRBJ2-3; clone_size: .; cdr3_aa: CASSLWRITDTQYF; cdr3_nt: TGTGCCAGCAGCTTATGGCGGATCACAGATACGCAGTATTTT
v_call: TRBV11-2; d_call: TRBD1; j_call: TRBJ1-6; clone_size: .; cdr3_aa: CASSADRGLLNSPLHF; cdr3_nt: TGTGCCAGCAGCGCGGACAGGGGGCTTTTAAATTCACCCCTCCACTTT
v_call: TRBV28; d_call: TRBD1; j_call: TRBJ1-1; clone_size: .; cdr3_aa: CASTSLGTGNTEAFF; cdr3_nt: TGTGCCAGCACCAGCCTGGGGACAGGGAACACTGAAGCTTTCTTT
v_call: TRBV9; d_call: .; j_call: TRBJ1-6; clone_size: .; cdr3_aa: CASSVGSGGLDSPLHF; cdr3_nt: TGTGCCAGCAGCGTAGGGTCCGGGGGGCTGGATTCACCCCTCCACTTT
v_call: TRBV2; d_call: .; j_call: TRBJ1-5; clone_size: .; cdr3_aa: CASSVEGGGQPQHF; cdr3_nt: TGTGCCAGCAGTGTCGAAGGGGGAGGGCAGCCCCAGCATTTT
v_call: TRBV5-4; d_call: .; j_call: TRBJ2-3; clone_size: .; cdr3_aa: CASSKPLGSGIPDTQYF; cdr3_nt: TGTGCCAGCAGCAAACCCCTTGGGTCGGGGATTCCAGATACGCAGTATTTT
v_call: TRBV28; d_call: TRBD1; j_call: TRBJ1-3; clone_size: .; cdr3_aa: CASSNQGASGNTIYF; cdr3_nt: TGTGCCAGCAGCAATCAGGGGGCCTCTGGAAACACCATATATTTT
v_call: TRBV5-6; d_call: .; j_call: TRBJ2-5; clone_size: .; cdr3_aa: CASSFSGTRETQYF; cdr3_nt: TGTGCCAGCAGCTTTTCCGGGACAAGAGAGACCCAGTACTTC
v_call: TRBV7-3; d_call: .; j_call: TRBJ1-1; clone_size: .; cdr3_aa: CASSPQANTEAFF; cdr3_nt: TGTGCCAGCAGCCCGCAGGCGAACACTGAAGCTTTCTTT
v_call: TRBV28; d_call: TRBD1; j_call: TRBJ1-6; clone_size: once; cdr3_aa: CASRGQGDSPLHF; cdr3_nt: TGTGCCAGCAGAGGACAGGGAGATTCACCCCTCCACTTT
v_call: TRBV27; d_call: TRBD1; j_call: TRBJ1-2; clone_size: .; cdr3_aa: CASSLTGNGYTF; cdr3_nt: TGTGCCAGCAGTCTGACAGGGAATGGCTACACCTTC
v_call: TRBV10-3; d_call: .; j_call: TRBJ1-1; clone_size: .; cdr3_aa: CAIRAGGRNTEAFF; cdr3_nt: TGTGCCATCAGGGCGGGGGGAAGGAACACTGAAGCTTTCTTT
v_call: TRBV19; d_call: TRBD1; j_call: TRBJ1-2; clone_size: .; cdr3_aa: CASSIRTGHNYGYTF; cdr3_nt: TGTGCCAGTAGTATACGGACAGGGCATAACTATGGCTACACCTTC
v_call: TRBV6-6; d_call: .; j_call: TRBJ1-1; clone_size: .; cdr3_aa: CASSVRNTEAFF; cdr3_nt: TGTGCCAGCAGTGTCAGGAACACTGAAGCTTTCTTT
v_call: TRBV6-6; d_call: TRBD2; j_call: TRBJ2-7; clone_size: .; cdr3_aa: CASSSPGLANYEQYF; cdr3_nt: TGTGCCAGCAGTTCGCCGGGACTAGCGAACTACGAGCAGTACTTC
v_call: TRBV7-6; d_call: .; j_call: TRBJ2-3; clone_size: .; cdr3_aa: CASSKVQPGFMTDTQYF; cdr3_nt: TGTGCCAGCAGCAAAGTCCAGCCGGGATTTATGACAGATACGCAGTATTTT
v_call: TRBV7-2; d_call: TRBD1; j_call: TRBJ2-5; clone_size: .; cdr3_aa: CASSPVSGTGVETQYF; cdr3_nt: TGTGCCAGCAGCCCTGTTTCCGGGACAGGGGTCGAGACCCAGTACTTC
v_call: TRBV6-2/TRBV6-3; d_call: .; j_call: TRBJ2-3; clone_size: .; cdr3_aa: CASSYSIQLTSTDTQYF; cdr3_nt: TGTGCCAGCAGTTACTCGATACAACTAACTAGCACAGATACGCAGTATTTT
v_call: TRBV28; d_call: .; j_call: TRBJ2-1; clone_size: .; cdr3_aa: CASSLGQYNEQFF; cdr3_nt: TGTGCCAGCAGTTTAGGACAATACAATGAGCAGTTCTTC
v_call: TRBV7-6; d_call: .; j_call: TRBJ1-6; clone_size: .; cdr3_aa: CASSSTGNSPLHF; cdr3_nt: TGTGCCAGCAGCTCCACAGGGAATTCACCCCTCCACTTT
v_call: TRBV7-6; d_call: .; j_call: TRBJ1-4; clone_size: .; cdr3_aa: CASSSDSRGYEKLFF; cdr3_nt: TGTGCCAGCAGCTCGGACTCGCGCGGGTATGAAAAACTGTTTTTT
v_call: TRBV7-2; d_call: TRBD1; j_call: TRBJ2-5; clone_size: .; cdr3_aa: CASSSSTGEETQYF; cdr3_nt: TGTGCCAGCAGCTCATCAACAGGGGAAGAGACCCAGTACTTC